Below, 10 T cell receptor beta chains from the same sample are listed, as sequenced in a study of T-cell reconstitution after alpha-beta-depleted transplantation in children. The TCRbeta library incorporated unique molecular identifiers. In TCRdb, the PCR reads were re-called with MiXCR into one record per CDR3 protein. The repertoire holds about a million distinct CDR3 sequences, about 26% seen once, with around 30% in the top ten. The sequencing used PBMCs, mostly from graft donor cells, collected 360 days after TCRalphabeta/CD19-depleted stem cell transplant. These receptors all come from a boy younger than two who had a stem cell transplant for SCID, so the T cells may come from the graft donor.

The gene calls are TRBV29-1 and TRBJ2-7; 8 nucleotides match TRBD2. The V gene's germline CDR1 is SQVTM and CDR2 ANQGSEA. The CDR3 is 17 amino acids. V shed 0 bases, J shed 3 bases, and the junction held 13 bases outside the gene matches. CDR3 amino acids: CSVEDLGASGGFYEQYF. CDR3 bases: TGCAGCGTTGAAGATCTAGGAGCGAGCGGGGGTTTCTACGAGCAGTACTTC.

The chain carries TRBV4-1 and TRBJ2-3, with no clear D. This CDR3 spans 16 amino acids. Germline V gene data show CDR1 as MGHRA and CDR2 as YSYEKL. With 1 base removed from V and 2 bases from J, the gap between germline ends came to 13 bases. CDR3 bases: TGCGCCAGCAGCCAAGGTTGGGTCAGCCTCACAGATACGCAGTATTTT. Protein sequence: CASSQGWVSLTDTQYF.

V and J are TRBV5-5 and TRBJ2-5, with D possibly matching TRBD2 (6 bases). CDR1 and CDR2 (germline): SGHKS, YYEKEE (reference sequence). The ends were cut back, 2 bases at V and 1 base at J, with 15 bases in the middle. This CDR3 has 16 residues. The CDR3 protein is CASSFSSVGGQETQYF. DNA of the CDR3: TGTGCCAGCAGCTTTAGTTCGGTGGGGGGCCAAGAGACCCAGTACTTC. The variable domain in full, completed from reference TRBV5-5 and TRBJ2-5, reads DAGVTQSPTHLIKTRGQQVTLRCSPISGHKSVSWYQQVLGQGPQFIFQYYEKEERGRGNFPDRFSARQFPNYSSELNVNALLLGDSALYLCASSFSSVGGQETQYFGPGTRLLVL.

J is TRBJ1-5 and V is TRBV6-1; maybe TRBD1 (6 bases). The CDR3 loop spans 17 amino acids. Germline CDR1 reads MNHNS; CDR2 reads SASEGT. V dropped 4 bases and J dropped 2 bases, with 18 bases sitting between them. The CDR3 DNA follows: TGTGCCAGCAGTGGAAGCTACAGGGTTGGGGGCAATCAGCCCCAGCATTTT. Amino acids: CASSGSYRVGGNQPQHF.

This clonotype was seen a handful of times. This chain joins TRBV7-2 and TRBJ2-1, with D possibly being TRBD2 (5 bases). This CDR3 spans 15 amino acids. CDR1 is SGHTA and CDR2 is FQGNSA in the germline V gene. V lost 4 bases and J 7 bases, leaving 17 bases between the germline ends. Here the CDR3 reads CASSSYRTGNNEQFF. Written as DNA, the CDR3 is TGTGCCAGCAGCTCATATCGGACGGGGAATAATGAGCAGTTCTTC.

As to this clonotype: Because the CDR3's place on the DNA is in doubt, the DNA is left out and the CDR3 is given as listed by TCRdb. This rearrangement joins TRBV5-4 to TRBJ2-7. From germline, CDR1 is SGHNT and CDR2 YYREEE (reference sequence). Termini included, the CDR3 measures 15 amino acids. CDR3 amino acids: CASSFGPGAYYEQYF.

The rearrangement uses TRBV5-1 and TRBJ1-3; 11 bases are a match to TRBD1. Germline CDR1 reads SGHRS; CDR2 reads YFSETQ. The CDR3 is 18 amino acids. Trimming at V came to 3 bases and at J to 0 bases, leaving 8 bases not matched to a gene. CDR3 region: CASSSGTGGWNSGNTIYF. DNA of the CDR3: TGCGCCAGCAGCTCCGGGACAGGGGGTTGGAACTCTGGAAACACCATATATTTT.

The chain is built from TRBV10-3 and TRBJ2-1, with a tentative D call TRBD1 (7 bases). Germline assignment: CDR1 ENHRY and CDR2 SYGVKD. V lost 9 bases and J lost 8, with 17 bases in between. The CDR3 totals 13 residues. As DNA, the CDR3 is TGTGCCATACAGACCCAGGGGGGTTATGAGCAGTTCTTC. It codes for CAIQTQGGYEQFF.

This clonotype was detected a few times. J is TRBJ2-1 and V is TRBV5-1; D not resolved. This CDR3 is 16 amino acids long. Germline CDR1 reads SGHRS; CDR2 reads YFSETQ. The V and J ends lost 5 bases and 0 bases respectively, with 15 bases between them. CDR3 loop: CASRFVRLYSYNEQFF. In DNA, the CDR3 is TGCGCCAGCAGGTTTGTCCGACTCTACTCCTACAATGAGCAGTTCTTC.

This clonotype came up a few times. CDR3 sequence reads: CASSYLTWDRSGNYGYTF. CDR3 nucleotide sequence: TGTGCCAGCAGTTACCTTACCTGGGACCGCTCGGGTAACTATGGCTACACCTTC. The gene calls are TRBV6-5 and TRBJ1-2, with a possible D match to TRBD1 (5 bases). Germline V gene sequence: CDR1 MNHEY, CDR2 SVGAGI. With 2 bases removed from V and 1 base from J, the gap between germline ends came to 20 bases. This CDR3 is 18 amino acids long.